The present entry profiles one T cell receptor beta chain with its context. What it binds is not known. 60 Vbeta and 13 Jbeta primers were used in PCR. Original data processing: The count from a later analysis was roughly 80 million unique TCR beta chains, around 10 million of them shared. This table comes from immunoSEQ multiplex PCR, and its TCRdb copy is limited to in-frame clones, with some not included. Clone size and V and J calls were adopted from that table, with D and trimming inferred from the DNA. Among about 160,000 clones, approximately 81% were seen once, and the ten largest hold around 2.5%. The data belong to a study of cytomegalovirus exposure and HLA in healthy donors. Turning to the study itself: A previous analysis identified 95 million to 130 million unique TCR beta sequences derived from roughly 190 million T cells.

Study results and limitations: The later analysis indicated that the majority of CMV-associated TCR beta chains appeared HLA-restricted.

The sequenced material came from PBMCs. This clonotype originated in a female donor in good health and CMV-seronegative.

This CDR3 is CASSFSPLLYGYTF. The CDR3 DNA reads as TGTGCCAGCAGTTTCAGTCCTCTACTATATGGCTACACCTTC. V is TRBV28 and J is TRBJ1-2; unclear D gene. V was trimmed by 3 bases and J by 5 bases, leaving 13 bases between them. Germline V gives CDR1 MDHEN, CDR2 SYDVKM. This CDR3 contains 14 residues.